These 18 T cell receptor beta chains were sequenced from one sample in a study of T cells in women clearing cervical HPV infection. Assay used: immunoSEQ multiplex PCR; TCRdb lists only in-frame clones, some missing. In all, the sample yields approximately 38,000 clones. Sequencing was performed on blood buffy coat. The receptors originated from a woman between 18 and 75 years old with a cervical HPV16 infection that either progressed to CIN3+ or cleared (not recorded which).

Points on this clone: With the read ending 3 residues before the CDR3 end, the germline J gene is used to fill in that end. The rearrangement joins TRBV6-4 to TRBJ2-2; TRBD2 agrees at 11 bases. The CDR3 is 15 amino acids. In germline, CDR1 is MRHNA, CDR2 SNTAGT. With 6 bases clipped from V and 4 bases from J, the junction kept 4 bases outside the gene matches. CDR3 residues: CASRDLAGGTGELFF. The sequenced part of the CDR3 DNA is TGTGCCAGCAGAGACCTAGCGGGGGGCACCGGGGAG.

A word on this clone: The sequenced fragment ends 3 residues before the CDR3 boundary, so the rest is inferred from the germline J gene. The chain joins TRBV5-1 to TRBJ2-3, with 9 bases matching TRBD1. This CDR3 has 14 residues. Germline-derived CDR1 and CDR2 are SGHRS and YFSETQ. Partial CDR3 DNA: TGCGCCAGCAGCAGAGACAGGGGGTACGAGACG. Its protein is CASSRDRGYET. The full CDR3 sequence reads CASSRDRGYETQYF.

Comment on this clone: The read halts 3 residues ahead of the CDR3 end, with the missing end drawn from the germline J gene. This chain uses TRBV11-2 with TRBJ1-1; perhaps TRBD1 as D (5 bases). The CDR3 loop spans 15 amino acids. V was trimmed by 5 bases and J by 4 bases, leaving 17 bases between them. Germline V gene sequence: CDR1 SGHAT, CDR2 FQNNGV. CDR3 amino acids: CASSRGGGWSTEAFF. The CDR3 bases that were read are TGTGCCAGCAGCCGTGGCGGGGGGTGGAGCACTGAA. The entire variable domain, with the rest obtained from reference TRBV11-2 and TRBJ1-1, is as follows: EAGVAQSPRYKIIEKRQSVAFWCNPISGHATLYWYQQILGQGPKLLIQFQNNGVVDDSQLPKDRFSAERLKGVDSTLKIQPAKLEDSAVYLCASSRGGGWSTEAFFGQGTRLTVV.

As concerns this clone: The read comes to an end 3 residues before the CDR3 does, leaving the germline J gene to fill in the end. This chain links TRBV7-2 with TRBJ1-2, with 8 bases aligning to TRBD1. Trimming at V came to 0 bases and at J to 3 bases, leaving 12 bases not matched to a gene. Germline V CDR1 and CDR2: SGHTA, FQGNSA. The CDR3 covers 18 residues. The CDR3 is CASSLASWTGSFDYGYTF. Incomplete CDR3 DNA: TGTGCCAGCAGCTTAGCTTCCTGGACAGGGTCATTCGACTATGGC.

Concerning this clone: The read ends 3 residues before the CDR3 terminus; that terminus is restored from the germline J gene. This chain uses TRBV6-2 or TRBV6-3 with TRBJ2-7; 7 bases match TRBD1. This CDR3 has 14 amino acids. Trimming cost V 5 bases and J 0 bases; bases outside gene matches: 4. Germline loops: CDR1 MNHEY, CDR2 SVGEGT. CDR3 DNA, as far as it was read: TGTGCCAGCAGTGGGGACAGTATCTCCTACGAG. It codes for CASSGDSISYE. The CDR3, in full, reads CASSGDSISYEQYF.

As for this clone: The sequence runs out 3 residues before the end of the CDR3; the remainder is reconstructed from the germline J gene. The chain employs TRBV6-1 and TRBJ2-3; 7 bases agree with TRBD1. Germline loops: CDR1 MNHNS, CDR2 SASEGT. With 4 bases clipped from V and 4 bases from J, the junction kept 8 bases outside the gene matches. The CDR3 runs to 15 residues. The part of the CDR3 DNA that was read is TGTGCCAGCAGTGTGCTAACAGGGGAGCCAGATACG. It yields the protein CASSVLTGEPDT. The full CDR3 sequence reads CASSVLTGEPDTQYF.

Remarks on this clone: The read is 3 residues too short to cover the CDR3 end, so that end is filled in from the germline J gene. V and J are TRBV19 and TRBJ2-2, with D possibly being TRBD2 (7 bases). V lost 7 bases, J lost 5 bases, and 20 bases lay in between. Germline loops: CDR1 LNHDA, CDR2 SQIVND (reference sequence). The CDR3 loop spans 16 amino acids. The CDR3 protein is CASKGGGSKGTGELFF. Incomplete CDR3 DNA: TGTGCCAGTAAAGGGGGGGGCTCCAAGGGGACCGGGGAG.

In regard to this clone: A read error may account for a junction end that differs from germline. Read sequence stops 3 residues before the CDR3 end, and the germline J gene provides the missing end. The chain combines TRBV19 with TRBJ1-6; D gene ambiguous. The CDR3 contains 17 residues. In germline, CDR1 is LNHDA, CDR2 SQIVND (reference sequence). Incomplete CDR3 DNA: TGTGCCAGTAGGCAAGCGGCCTCGAGCTCCTATAATCCACCC. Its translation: CASRQAASSSYNPP. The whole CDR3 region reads CASRQAASSSYNPPLHF.

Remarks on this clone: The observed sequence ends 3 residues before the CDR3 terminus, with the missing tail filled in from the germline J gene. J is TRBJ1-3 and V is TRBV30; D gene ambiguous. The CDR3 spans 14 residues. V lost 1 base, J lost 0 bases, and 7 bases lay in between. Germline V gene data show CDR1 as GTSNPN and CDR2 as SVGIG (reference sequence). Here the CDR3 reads CAWSGVSSGNTIYF. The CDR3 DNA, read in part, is TGTGCCTGGAGTGGCGTTAGCTCTGGAAACACC.

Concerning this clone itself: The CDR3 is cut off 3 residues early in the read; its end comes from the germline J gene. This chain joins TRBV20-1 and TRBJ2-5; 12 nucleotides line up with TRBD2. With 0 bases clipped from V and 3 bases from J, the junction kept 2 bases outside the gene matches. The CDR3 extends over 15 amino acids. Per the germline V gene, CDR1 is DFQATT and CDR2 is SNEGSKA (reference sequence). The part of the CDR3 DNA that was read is TGCAGTGCTAGAGATGGACTAGCGGGGAAAGAGACC. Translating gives CSARDGLAGKET. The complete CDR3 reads CSARDGLAGKETQYF.

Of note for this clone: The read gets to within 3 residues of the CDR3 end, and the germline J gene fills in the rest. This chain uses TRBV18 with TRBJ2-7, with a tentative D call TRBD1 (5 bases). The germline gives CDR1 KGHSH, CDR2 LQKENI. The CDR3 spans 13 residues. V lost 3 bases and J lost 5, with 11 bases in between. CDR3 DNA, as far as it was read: TGTGCCAGCTCACCCACAGGTGGGAACGAG. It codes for CASSPTGGNE. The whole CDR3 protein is CASSPTGGNEQYF.

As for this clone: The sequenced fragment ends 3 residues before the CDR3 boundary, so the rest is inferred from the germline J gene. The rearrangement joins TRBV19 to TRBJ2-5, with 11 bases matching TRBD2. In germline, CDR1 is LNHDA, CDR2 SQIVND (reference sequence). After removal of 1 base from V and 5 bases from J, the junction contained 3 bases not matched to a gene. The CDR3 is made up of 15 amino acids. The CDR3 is CASSIAGTSGETQYF. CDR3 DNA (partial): TGTGCCAGTAGTATAGCAGGGACTAGCGGCGAGACC.

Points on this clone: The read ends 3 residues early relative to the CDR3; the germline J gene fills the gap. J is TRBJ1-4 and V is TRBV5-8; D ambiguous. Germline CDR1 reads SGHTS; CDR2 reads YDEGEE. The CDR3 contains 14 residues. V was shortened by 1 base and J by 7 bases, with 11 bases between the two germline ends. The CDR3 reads CASSLFRFGEKLFF. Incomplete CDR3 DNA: TGTGCCAGCAGCTTGTTTCGATTCGGTGAAAAA.

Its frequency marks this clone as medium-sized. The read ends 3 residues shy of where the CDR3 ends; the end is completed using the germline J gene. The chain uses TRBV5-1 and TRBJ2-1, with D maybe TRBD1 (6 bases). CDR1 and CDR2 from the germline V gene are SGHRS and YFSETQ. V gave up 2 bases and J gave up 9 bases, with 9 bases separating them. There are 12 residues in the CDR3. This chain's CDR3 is CASSFGQTEQFF. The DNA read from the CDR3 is TGCGCCAGCAGCTTTGGACAGACTGAG.

The CDR3 reads CSARNPRTGELFF. CDR3 DNA, as far as it was read: TGCAGTGCTAGAAACCCGAGGACCGGGGAG. The chain carries TRBV20-1 and TRBJ2-2; D gene unclear. The CDR3 end lies 3 residues beyond the end of the read and is filled in from the germline J gene. Trimming removed 2 bases at V and 5 bases at J, with 9 bases between. The CDR3 sequence is 13 residues long. Per germline, CDR1 DFQATT and CDR2 SNEGSKA (reference sequence).

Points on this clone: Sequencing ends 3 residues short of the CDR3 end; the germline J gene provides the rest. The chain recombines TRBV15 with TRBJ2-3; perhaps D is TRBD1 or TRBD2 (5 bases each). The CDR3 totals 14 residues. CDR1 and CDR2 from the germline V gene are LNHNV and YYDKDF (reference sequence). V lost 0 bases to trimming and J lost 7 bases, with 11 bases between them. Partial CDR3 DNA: TGTGCCACCAGCAGAGAGGCAGAGGGGTATACG. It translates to CATSREAEGYT. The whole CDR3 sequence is CATSREAEGYTQYF.

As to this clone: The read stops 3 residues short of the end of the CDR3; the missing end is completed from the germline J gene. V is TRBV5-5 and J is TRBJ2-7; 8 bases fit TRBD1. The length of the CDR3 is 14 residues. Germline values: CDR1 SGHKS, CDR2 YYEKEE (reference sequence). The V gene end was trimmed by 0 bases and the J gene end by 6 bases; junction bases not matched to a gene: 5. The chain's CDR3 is CASSLETGVGEQYF. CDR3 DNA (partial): TGTGCCAGCAGCTTGGAGACAGGGGTCGGCGAG. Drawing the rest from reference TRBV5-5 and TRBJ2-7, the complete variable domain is DAGVTQSPTHLIKTRGQQVTLRCSPISGHKSVSWYQQVLGQGPQFIFQYYEKEERGRGNFPDRFSARQFPNYSSELNVNALLLGDSALYLCASSLETGVGEQYFGPGTRLTVT.

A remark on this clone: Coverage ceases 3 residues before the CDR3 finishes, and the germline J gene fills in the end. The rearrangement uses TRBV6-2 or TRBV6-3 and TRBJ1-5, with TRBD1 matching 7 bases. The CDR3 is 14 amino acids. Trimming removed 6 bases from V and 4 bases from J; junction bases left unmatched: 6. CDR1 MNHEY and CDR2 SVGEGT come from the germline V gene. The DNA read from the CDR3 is TGTGCCAGCAGCCTCGACAGGGCTAATCAGCCC. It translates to CASSLDRANQP. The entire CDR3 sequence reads CASSLDRANQPQHF.